Listed here are 10 T cell receptor beta chains from one sample, sequenced in a study of shared clonotypes between healthy human individuals. The assay was immunoSEQ multiplex PCR, and TCRdb's table has in-frame clones only and misses some. The table lists 660,000 or so clones, around 96% of them singletons. CD45RO-negative cells were positively selected for CCR7, leaving out terminally differentiated effector memory CD45RA+ cells. The sequencing input was naive CD8+ T cells sorted from blood. The source is a woman in her 30s in good health.

This clone was detected once. Distinct nucleotide sequences in the sample also encode this CDR3. This sequence joins TRBV7-2 and TRBJ2-1; 11 positions match TRBD2. V was pared by 3 bases and J by 4 bases, with 2 bases of the junction left unmatched. In germline, CDR1 is SGHTA, CDR2 FQGNSA. This CDR3 region has 15 residues. CDR3 in DNA: TGTGCCAGCAGCTTGGGGACTAGCGGATACAATGAGCAGTTCTTC. Protein product: CASSLGTSGYNEQFF.

The rearrangement uses TRBV7-9 and TRBJ2-7; tentative D call: TRBD2 (6 bases). CDR1 is SEHNR, CDR2 FQNEAQ, per germline (reference sequence). This CDR3 is 14 amino acids long. V was shortened by 5 bases and J by 3 bases, with 14 bases between the two germline ends. In DNA, the CDR3 is TGTGCCAGCAGCCCCGGAGGGCTAGGCTACGAGCAGTACTTC. Amino acid sequence: CASSPGGLGYEQYF.

The chain employs TRBV10-1 and TRBJ2-7, with a possible D match to TRBD2 (6 bases). This CDR3 region has 13 residues. The germline gives CDR1 WNHNN, CDR2 SYGVQD (reference sequence). Trimming stripped 3 bases from V and 2 bases from J, with 8 bases between. The CDR3 region is CASSDGSPYEQYF. The DNA for the CDR3 is TGCGCCAGCAGTGACGGGAGTCCCTACGAGCAGTACTTC.

The V call is TRBV29-1, the J call TRBJ2-1; no clear D. The CDR3 totals 14 residues. CDR1 is SQVTM and CDR2 is ANQGSEA in the germline V gene. The V end lost 3 bases, the J end lost 4 bases, and 13 bases lay between the germline ends. The CDR3 sequence: CSVDGLESYNEQFF. CDR3 sequence (DNA): TGCAGCGTTGACGGTCTAGAGAGTTACAATGAGCAGTTCTTC.

The CDR3 sequence: CASSEAIGFGNTIYF. The CDR3 coding sequence is TGTGCCAGCAGTGAAGCGATTGGATTTGGAAACACCATATATTTT. V and J are TRBV6-1 and TRBJ1-3; no reliable D call. The CDR3 sequence is 15 residues long. CDR1 and CDR2 (germline): MNHNS, SASEGT. V lost 0 bases to trimming and J lost 3 bases, with 9 bases between them.

The chain links TRBV5-1 to TRBJ2-5, with 11 bases aligning to TRBD2. The germline V gene has CDR1 SGHRS and CDR2 YFSETQ. The CDR3 consists of 16 residues. The junction had 4 bases not matched to a gene; V was cut back by 1 base and J by 2 bases. This chain's CDR3 is CASSLFRTSGQETQYF. CDR3 sequence (DNA): TGCGCCAGCAGCTTGTTCAGGACTAGCGGGCAAGAGACCCAGTACTTC.

The V gene is TRBV11-2, the J gene TRBJ1-1; no definite D call. This CDR3 is built from 14 residues. Looked up from germline, CDR1 is SGHAT and CDR2 is FQNNGV. V was trimmed by 3 bases and J by 0 bases, leaving 8 bases between them. CDR3 bases: TGTGCCAGCAGCTTCGGACGGTTGAACACTGAAGCTTTCTTT. Protein product: CASSFGRLNTEAFF.

This chain joins TRBV19 and TRBJ2-1; D might be TRBD2 (5 bases). The CDR3 spans 15 residues. Per the germline V gene, CDR1 is LNHDA and CDR2 is SQIVND (reference sequence). Deletions cut 3 bases from V and 7 bases from J, with 16 bases between. CDR3 protein: CASSIGVPPFNEQFF. In DNA form, the CDR3 reads TGTGCCAGTAGTATCGGGGTCCCTCCTTTTAATGAGCAGTTCTTC.

Only one count was recorded for this clone. This chain uses TRBV7-9 with TRBJ2-7; perhaps D is TRBD1 or TRBD2 (10 bases each). There are 16 residues in the CDR3. Germline CDR1 is SEHNR and CDR2 is FQNEAQ (reference sequence). V dropped 5 bases and J dropped 6 bases, with 23 bases sitting between them. CDR3 bases: TGTGCCAGCAGCCTCGACAGGGGGCTAGCGGGAGCCGAGCAGTACTTC. It specifies CASSLDRGLAGAEQYF.

The chain employs TRBV28 and TRBJ2-7; TRBD2 might be the D (6 bases). V lost 5 bases and J 1 base, leaving 15 bases between the germline ends. The germline gives CDR1 MDHEN, CDR2 SYDVKM. There are 15 residues in the CDR3. The chain's CDR3 is CASSPGRSGSYEQYF. CDR3 nucleotides: TGTGCCAGCAGTCCCGGGAGATCGGGGTCCTACGAGCAGTACTTC.